The clone carrying this T cell receptor beta chain was seen ten or more times. Regions amplified from RNA transcripts were the TCR beta CDR3 regions. TCR CDR3 regions were first amplified by RT-PCR with HTBI primers. TCRdb called the multiplex PCR reads again in MiXCR, with one record for every CDR3 protein. The sample shows 500,000 to 650,000 distinct CDR3 sequences, around 15% of them seen only once. This entry comes from a study of T cells in Graves' hyperthyroidism and ophthalmopathy. As for the study in general: Pretreatment peripheral blood was obtained at initial diagnosis.

The CDR3 loop spans 14 amino acids. Per germline, CDR1 SGHTA and CDR2 FQGTGA. V lost 1 base to trimming and J lost 1 base, with 8 bases between them. Fresh peripheral blood, 9.5 to 10 ml of it, supplied the PBMCs. The TCR originated in a woman between 40 and 50 years old with Graves' hyperthyroidism. The sample taken for sequencing was blood. The J gene is TRBJ2-7, the V gene TRBV7-3; no clear D. CDR3 loop: CASSLIPGSYEQYF. In nucleotides, the CDR3 is TGTGCCAGCAGCTTAATCCCAGGATCCTACGAGCAGTACTTC.